One and the same sample provided the 21 T cell receptor beta chains below, sequenced in a study of CD8 T cells in Susac syndrome. Reverse transcription of about 0.45 to 1 ug RNA was performed with random hexamers. TCRdb called the immunoSEQ multiplex PCR reads again in MiXCR, with one record for every CDR3 protein. The repertoire consists of 150,000 to 160,000 distinct CDR3 sequences, with roughly 94% occurring once and the leading ten covering just over 0.2%. Sequencing was performed on CD8+ T cells from PBMCs. These receptors all stem from a human donor with multiple sclerosis.

J is TRBJ2-7 and V is TRBV7-9; D call uncertain. Germline V gene lookup returns CDR1 SEHNR and CDR2 FQNEAQ (reference sequence). Trimming left V 5 bases short and J 2 bases short, with 7 bases between. The CDR3 extends over 12 amino acids. CDR3 nucleotide sequence: TGTGCCAGCAGCCAGAATCCCTACGAGCAGTACTTC. It is translated as CASSQNPYEQYF. Combining the CDR3 with reference TRBV7-9 and TRBJ2-7 gives the whole variable domain DTGVSQNPRHKITKRGQNVTFRCDPISEHNRLYWYRQTLGQGPEFLTYFQNEAQLEKSRLLSDRFSAERPKGSFSTLEIQRTEQGDSAMYLCASSQNPYEQYFGPGTRLTVT.

This clonotype was recorded only once. V gene TRBV20-1 combines with J gene TRBJ2-1; 7 positions agree with TRBD1. This CDR3 comprises 14 residues. V shed 0 bases and J 5 bases; nucleotides not matched to a gene: 4. Looked up from germline, CDR1 is DFQATT and CDR2 is SNEGSKA (reference sequence). This CDR3 reads CSARDQTGDNEQFF. The DNA for the CDR3 is TGCAGTGCTAGAGACCAAACAGGGGACAATGAGCAGTTCTTC.

The chain recombines TRBV7-2 with TRBJ2-7, with D unclear. Germline assignment: CDR1 SGHTA and CDR2 FQGNSA. This CDR3 has 14 residues. V lost 5 bases, J lost 3 bases, and 14 bases lay in between. CDR3 amino acids: CASSILDGIYEQYF. The CDR3 nucleotides are TGTGCCAGCAGCATACTGGACGGAATCTACGAGCAGTACTTC.

The V gene is TRBV7-9, the J gene TRBJ2-5; no clear D. The CDR3 is 15 residues long. CDR1 is SEHNR and CDR2 is FQNEAQ in the germline V gene (reference sequence). The V and J ends lost 5 bases and 3 bases respectively, with 16 bases between them. The CDR3 sequence: CASSQTAQVEETQYF. The CDR3 DNA reads as TGTGCCAGCAGCCAAACTGCCCAGGTGGAAGAGACCCAGTACTTC. Combining the CDR3 with reference TRBV7-9 and TRBJ2-5 gives the whole variable domain DTGVSQNPRHKITKRGQNVTFRCDPISEHNRLYWYRQTLGQGPEFLTYFQNEAQLEKSRLLSDRFSAERPKGSFSTLEIQRTEQGDSAMYLCASSQTAQVEETQYFGPGTRLLVL.

This sequence joins TRBV25-1 and TRBJ1-2; D not resolved. V lost 4 bases and J lost 2, with 5 bases in between. This CDR3 region has 12 residues. Germline CDR1 MGHDK, CDR2 SYGVNS. CDR3 coding DNA: TGTGCCAGCAGTGCGGGCAACTATGGCTACACCTTC. Its protein product is CASSAGNYGYTF.

This sequence joins TRBV9 and TRBJ2-1; no reliable D call. Germline CDR1 reads SGDLS; CDR2 reads YYNGEE. The germline V and J ends were trimmed by 3 bases and 8 bases, with 9 bases remaining between them. The CDR3 length is 12 residues. CDR3 in DNA: TGTGCCAGCAGCGCAGGTGGTCATGAGCAGTTCTTC. It yields the protein CASSAGGHEQFF.

CDR3 nucleotides: TGTGCCAGCAGTTACTCGGGGACAGGTTACAATCAGCCCCAGCATTTT. The encoded protein is CASSYSGTGYNQPQHF. The chain carries TRBV6-2 or TRBV6-3 and TRBJ1-5, with 8 bases lining up with TRBD1. CDR1 is MNHEY and CDR2 is SVGEGT in the germline V gene. V gave up 0 bases and J gave up 3 bases; unmatched junction bases: 4. This CDR3 has 16 residues.

The chain links TRBV20-1 to TRBJ2-5, with D perhaps given as TRBD1 or TRBD2 (5 bases each). Trimming pared 3 bases from V and 3 bases from J, leaving 11 bases between. Germline CDR1 reads DFQATT; CDR2 reads SNEGSKA (reference sequence). The CDR3 covers 13 residues. CDR3 nucleotide sequence: TGCAGTGCTAGGAGGGGCTCTGAAGAGACCCAGTACTTC. This codes for CSARRGSEETQYF.

The chain couples TRBV7-9 to TRBJ2-7; possible D gene TRBD2, 5 bases. Trimming left V 4 bases short and J 1 base short, with 8 bases between. The CDR3 covers 13 residues. CDR1 is SEHNR and CDR2 is FQNEAQ in the germline V gene (reference sequence). The CDR3 DNA follows: TGTGCCAGCAGCTGGGAGCAGTCCTACGAGCAGTACTTC. This gives the protein CASSWEQSYEQYF.

The chain combines TRBV6-2 or TRBV6-3 with TRBJ2-3, with D perhaps TRBD2 (7 bases). The CDR3 runs 16 residues. Per the germline V gene, CDR1 is MNHEY and CDR2 is SVGEGT. Trimming removed 2 bases from V and 5 bases from J, with 17 bases in between. This CDR3 reads CASSYEAGAGRDTQYF. The CDR3 nucleotides are TGTGCCAGCAGTTACGAGGCGGGGGCAGGGAGAGATACGCAGTATTTT.

This clonotype appeared a few times. The chain carries TRBV29-1 and TRBJ1-4; D is undetermined. Trimming removed 7 bases from V and 7 bases from J, with 7 bases in between. Germline assignment: CDR1 SQVTM and CDR2 ANQGSEA. The CDR3 loop spans 10 amino acids. The CDR3 bases are TGCAGCGGTATGGGTGAAAAACTGTTTTTT. It yields the protein CSGMGEKLFF.

The CDR3 DNA is TGTGCCAGCAGGGACAGGAGTGGAGGTGAAGCTTTCTTT. Translated: CASRDRSGGEAFF. V usage is TRBV9 and J usage is TRBJ1-1, with 7 bases aligning to TRBD1. The CDR3 extends over 13 amino acids. In germline, CDR1 is SGDLS, CDR2 YYNGEE. The V segment lost 5 bases and the J segment 7 bases; nucleotides outside the gene matches: 8.

V is TRBV7-6 and J is TRBJ2-1; D unclear. Germline-derived CDR1 and CDR2 are SGHVS and FNYEAQ. Trimming cost V 3 bases and J 10 bases, with 13 bases left between them. The CDR3 runs to 13 residues. CDR3 DNA sequence: TGTGCCAGCAGCTTTTTCAAAGGGCGGGAGCAGTTCTTC. Amino acids: CASSFFKGREQFF.

The chain employs TRBV27 and TRBJ2-7; perhaps D is TRBD1 or TRBD2 (6 bases each). With 5 bases removed from V and 2 bases from J, the gap between germline ends came to 16 bases. The CDR3 extends over 15 amino acids. Germline assignment: CDR1 MNHEY and CDR2 SMNVEV (reference sequence). This CDR3 reads CASSLSTGGPYEQYF. In DNA, the CDR3 is TGTGCCAGCAGTCTTTCGACCGGGGGCCCCTACGAGCAGTACTTC.

Only a few counts were recorded for this clonotype. V and J are TRBV11-3 and TRBJ2-1; 7 bases are a match to TRBD2. In germline, CDR1 is SGHNT, CDR2 YENEEA. This CDR3 region has 11 residues. Trimming took 8 bases from V and 8 from J; bases not matched to a gene: 3. CDR3 sequence: CASAGVHEQFF. Written as DNA, the CDR3 is TGTGCCAGCGCGGGGGTCCATGAGCAGTTCTTC.

This chain joins TRBV7-6 and TRBJ2-7; TRBD1 or TRBD2 may be the D gene (5 bases each). Germline lookup yields CDR1 SGHVS and CDR2 FNYEAQ. The V and J ends lost 1 base and 3 bases respectively, with 13 bases between them. The CDR3 has 15 amino acids. The CDR3 region is CASSLEGTASYEQYF. The CDR3 coding sequence is TGTGCCAGCAGCTTAGAAGGGACGGCCAGCTACGAGCAGTACTTC.

The genes are TRBV28 and TRBJ2-7, with TRBD1 matching over 11 bases. V lost 8 bases to trimming and J lost 1 base; unmatched junction nucleotides: 10. The CDR3 consists of 16 residues. The V gene's germline CDR1 is MDHEN and CDR2 SYDVKM. CDR3 residues: CASVKLGTGGSYEQYF. CDR3 sequence (DNA): TGTGCCAGCGTGAAGCTCGGGACAGGGGGATCCTACGAGCAGTACTTC.

This clonotype came up a few times. The rearrangement uses TRBV27 and TRBJ2-3, with 7 bases fitting TRBD1. The V and J ends lost 5 bases and 2 bases, in that order; junction bases with no gene match: 7. CDR3 length equals 15 residues. CDR1 is MNHEY and CDR2 is SMNVEV in the germline V gene (reference sequence). CDR3 nucleotides: TGTGCCAGCAGTCTAAGGACAGGACCCACAGATACGCAGTATTTT. It translates to CASSLRTGPTDTQYF.

The chain links TRBV19 to TRBJ2-2; no definite D call. The CDR3 covers 13 residues. The V gene's germline CDR1 is LNHDA and CDR2 SQIVND (reference sequence). V lost 3 bases and J lost 9, with 11 bases in between. The CDR3 region is CASSIAVVRELFF. The CDR3 nucleotides read TGTGCCAGTAGTATCGCCGTAGTCAGGGAGCTGTTTTTT.

The chain has TRBV27 and TRBJ1-2; a possible D gene is TRBD1 (5 bases). Looked up from germline, CDR1 is MNHEY and CDR2 is SMNVEV (reference sequence). Trimming took off 5 bases at V and 1 base at J, with 17 bases between the two ends. This CDR3 spans 16 amino acids. CDR3 region: CASSLSAGVLNYGYTF. CDR3 bases: TGTGCCAGCAGTCTCTCCGCGGGGGTCCTTAACTATGGCTACACCTTC.

V and J are TRBV9 and TRBJ1-1; a possible D gene is TRBD1 (5 bases). Trimming removed 3 bases from V and 4 bases from J, with 16 bases in between. The CDR3 covers 15 residues. CDR1 and CDR2 (germline): SGDLS, YYNGEE. The CDR3 protein is CASSEGTHLPTEAFF. The CDR3 coding sequence is TGTGCCAGCAGCGAGGGGACCCACCTGCCCACTGAAGCTTTCTTT.